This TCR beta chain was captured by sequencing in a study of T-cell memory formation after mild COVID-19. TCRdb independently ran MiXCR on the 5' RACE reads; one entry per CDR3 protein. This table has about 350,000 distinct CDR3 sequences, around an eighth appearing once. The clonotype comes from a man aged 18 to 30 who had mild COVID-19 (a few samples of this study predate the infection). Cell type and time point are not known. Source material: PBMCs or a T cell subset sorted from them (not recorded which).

CDR3 DNA sequence: TGTGCCAGCAGCTTAAGGGCGGGGGTAACAGATACGCAGTATTTT. Encoded protein: CASSLRAGVTDTQYF. This chain connects TRBV7-9 to TRBJ2-3; 7 bases map to TRBD2. The CDR3 is made up of 15 amino acids. Germline V gene lookup returns CDR1 SEHNR and CDR2 FQNEAQ (reference sequence). With 2 bases clipped from V and 3 bases from J, the junction kept 5 bases outside the gene matches.